One TCR beta chain is described in this entry. What it binds is unknown. The data originate from a study of regulatory and conventional T cells in RAG deficiency. Conventional CD4+ T cells were sorted from blood as CD25-low CD127-high cells. TCRdb's copy holds only in-frame clones and misses some; the assay was immunoSEQ multiplex PCR. The data hold more than 40,000 clones, with around 89% observed a single time. Study findings and constraints: Omenn CD25-high CD127-low cells may be activated cells, not true Tregs. Control T-cell subsets had markedly higher Shannon entropy and lower Simpson indices than RAG-deficient patients.

The length of the CDR3 is 14 residues. Germline lookup yields CDR1 KGHSH and CDR2 LQKENI. The ends were cut back, 3 bases at V and 4 bases at J, with 9 bases in the middle. The same sample was also used in a study of regulatory T cells. According to that study: The PCR used 52 TRBV and 13 TRBJ primers.

V is TRBV18 and J is TRBJ1-4; possibly TRBD1 for D (6 bases). The sample comprised CD4+ effector T cells sorted from blood. The source is a human donor in good health. CDR3 DNA sequence: TGTGCCAGCTCACCGTTACAGGGTAATGAAAAACTGTTTTTT. It specifies CASSPLQGNEKLFF.